Below, 9 T cell receptor beta chains from the same sample are listed, as sequenced in a study of CD8 T cells in Susac syndrome. Random hexamers served to reverse transcribe roughly 0.45 to 1 ug RNA. One entry per CDR3 protein results from TCRdb running MiXCR on the immunoSEQ multiplex PCR reads. The sample holds 100,000 to 150,000 distinct CDR3 sequences; approximately 93% are singletons and the top ten take approximately 0.3%. The sequencing input was CD8+ T cells from PBMCs. The receptor source for this set is a human donor with multiple sclerosis.

V is TRBV29-1 and J is TRBJ2-5, with 10 bases that match TRBD2. The CDR3 covers 15 residues. The J segment lost 3 bases and the V segment lost 7 bases, leaving 11 bases of the junction unmatched. CDR1 and CDR2 (germline): SQVTM, ANQGSEA. CDR3 bases: TGCAGCGCTCGACGTCGTCTAGCGGGAGAAGAGACCCAGTACTTC. Protein product: CSARRRLAGEETQYF.

Written as DNA, the CDR3 is TGTGCCAGCAGCCTTAGACTAGCCCCAGTCGGGGAGCTGTTTTTT. This codes for CASSLRLAPVGELFF. The gene calls are TRBV4-2 and TRBJ2-2; TRBD2 aligns across 7 bases. This CDR3 region has 15 residues. The germline V gene has CDR1 LGHNA and CDR2 YNFKEQ. With V trimmed by 4 bases and J by 7 bases, 9 bases remained unmatched.

This clonotype was seen once. The V and J genes are TRBV18 and TRBJ1-3; tentative D call: TRBD1 (5 bases). CDR1 is KGHSH, CDR2 LQKENI, per germline. The CDR3 runs to 14 residues. Trimming shortened V by 3 bases and J by 3 bases, and 9 bases separated the two germline ends. The CDR3 sequence is CASSPTGRGNTIYF. The CDR3 region has the DNA TGTGCCAGCTCACCTACGGGACGTGGAAACACCATATATTTT. The variable domain in full, with the rest retrieved from reference TRBV18 and TRBJ1-3, is NAGVMQNPRHLVRRRGQEARLRCSPMKGHSHVYWYRQLPEEGLKFMVYLQKENIIDESGMPKERFSAEFPKEGPSILRIQQVVRGDSAAYFCASSPTGRGNTIYFGEGSWLTVV.

The V gene is TRBV4-1, the J gene TRBJ2-4; D is unresolved. CDR1 MGHRA and CDR2 YSYEKL come from the germline V gene. The CDR3 contains 14 residues. The V end was cut by 1 base, the J end by 8 bases, with 12 bases between. This CDR3 reads CASSQGDSGDIQYF. CDR3 in DNA: TGCGCCAGCAGCCAAGGAGACTCTGGGGACATTCAGTACTTC.

The chain has TRBV6-1 and TRBJ2-4; D possibly corresponds to TRBD1 (7 bases). The CDR3 extends over 15 amino acids. Trimming took off 7 bases at V and 3 bases at J, with 16 bases between the two ends. Germline V gene lookup returns CDR1 MNHNS and CDR2 SASEGT. The CDR3 spells CASNLAGGSKNIQYF. The CDR3 nucleotides read TGTGCCAGCAATCTGGCAGGGGGGAGCAAAAACATTCAGTACTTC.

The J gene is TRBJ1-6, the V gene TRBV12-3 or TRBV12-4, with 9 bases matching TRBD1. The CDR3 extends over 14 amino acids. The junction had 4 bases not matched to a gene; V was cut back by 7 bases and J by 6 bases. CDR3 residues: CASTKDRGNSPLHF. The DNA of the CDR3 is TGTGCCAGCACCAAGGACAGGGGTAATTCACCCCTCCACTTT.

The chain links TRBV9 to TRBJ1-6; no clear D. With 5 bases removed from V and 1 base from J, the gap between germline ends came to 4 bases. This CDR3 contains 13 residues. The V gene's germline CDR1 is SGDLS and CDR2 YYNGEE. The CDR3 here is CASRGSYNSPLHF. CDR3 sequence (DNA): TGTGCCAGCAGGGGATCCTATAATTCACCCCTCCACTTT. Variable domain in full (rest from reference TRBV9 and TRBJ1-6): DSGVTQTPKHLITATGQRVTLRCSPRSGDLSVYWYQQSLDQGLQFLIQYYNGEERAKGNILERFSAQQFPDLHSELNLSSLELGDSALYFCASRGSYNSPLHFGNGTRLTVT.

CDR3 bases: TGTGCCAGCAGCCAAGCCATCCGGACGGGACATAAACATGAAAAACTGTTTTTT. Translation gives CASSQAIRTGHKHEKLFF. The V call is TRBV3-1, the J call TRBJ1-4, with a tentative D call TRBD1 (6 bases). The CDR3 has 18 residues. V dropped 1 base and J dropped 6 bases, with 21 bases sitting between them. Germline assignment: CDR1 LGHDT and CDR2 YNNKEL (reference sequence).

The chain recombines TRBV6-6 with TRBJ1-1; no clear D gene. Germline CDR1 reads MNHNY; CDR2 reads SVGAGI (reference sequence). Trimming pared 2 bases from V and 0 bases from J, leaving 7 bases between. The CDR3 is made up of 14 amino acids. In nucleotides, the CDR3 is TGTGCCAGCAGTTACGGGGTTATGAACACTGAAGCTTTCTTT. Protein: CASSYGVMNTEAFF.